The rows below give T cell receptor beta chains drawn from one sample of a study of radiotherapy plus CTLA-4 blockade in lung cancer. TCRdb's copy holds only in-frame clones and misses some; the assay was immunoSEQ multiplex PCR. The sample includes around 63,000 clones, 70% to 80% seen only once; the top ten take roughly 15%. The specimen was peripheral blood, collected from a patient treated with radiotherapy plus ipilimumab. These receptors originate from a human donor with non-small cell lung cancer whose response to radiotherapy plus ipilimumab could not be evaluated. Some clones in this sample may be carry-over from other donors' samples. Each CDR3 is given with its conserved first and last residue. The order of the fields is V gene, D gene, clone size, J gene, CDR3 DNA, CDR3 protein. D genes are given only for firm matches. The size entry is marked missing in some rows and otherwise reads once, few, many or a size class.

V: TRBV28
D: TRBD1
size: -
J: TRBJ2-1
DNA: TGTGCCAGCAGTTGGGGGACAGGGAGGAGGAATGAGCAGTTCTTC
CDR3: CASSWGTGRRNEQFF

V: TRBV19
D: TRBD2
size: -
J: TRBJ2-3
DNA: TGTGCCACCGCTATCCTAGGGGCTAGCGGGGGGCCCACAGATACGCAGTATTTT
CDR3: CATAILGASGGPTDTQYF

V: TRBV29-1
D: -
size: -
J: TRBJ2-5
DNA: TGCAGCGTTGGAGGGAGCCAAGAGACCCAGTACTTC
CDR3: CSVGGSQETQYF

V: TRBV27
D: -
size: -
J: TRBJ1-6
DNA: TGTGCCAGCAGTTTATTGGAGTATAATTCACCCCTCCACTTT
CDR3: CASSLLEYNSPLHF

V: TRBV4-2
D: TRBD2
size: -
J: TRBJ2-2
DNA: TGTGCCAGCAGGGGCGTAGCGGGGGGTCCGGACACCGGGGAGCTGTTTTTT
CDR3: CASRGVAGGPDTGELFF

V: TRBV4-1
D: TRBD1
size: -
J: TRBJ2-7
DNA: TGCGCCAGCAGCCAAGATCTGGGACAGGGGGCTGGTGAGCAGTACTTC
CDR3: CASSQDLGQGAGEQYF

V: TRBV2
D: -
size: -
J: TRBJ1-1
DNA: TGTGCCAGCAGTGAAGATGGGGCCGTCGGGGGTACTGAAGCTTTCTTT
CDR3: CASSEDGAVGGTEAFF

V: TRBV19
D: -
size: few
J: TRBJ1-2
DNA: TGTGCCAGTACCATTGACAGAAGCTATGGCTACACCTTC
CDR3: CASTIDRSYGYTF

V: TRBV6-5
D: -
size: once
J: TRBJ2-1
DNA: TGTGCCAGCAGCCAGGGTTGGTTCTACAATGAGCAGTTCTTC
CDR3: CASSQGWFYNEQFF

V: TRBV28
D: -
size: -
J: TRBJ2-7
DNA: TGTGCCAGCAGTTTCCGGTCCTACGAGCAGTACTTC
CDR3: CASSFRSYEQYF

V: TRBV18
D: -
size: -
J: TRBJ1-4
DNA: TGTGCCAGCTCACCCCGGCAGGGTAATGAAAAACTGTTTTTT
CDR3: CASSPRQGNEKLFF

V: TRBV27
D: -
size: -
J: TRBJ2-7
DNA: TGTGCCAGCAGCCCCCTGGACACGAACTCCTACGAGCAGTACTTC
CDR3: CASSPLDTNSYEQYF

V: TRBV6-5
D: -
size: -
J: TRBJ1-1
DNA: TGTGCCAGCAGTGTGCACAGGGAGACTGAAGCTTTCTTT
CDR3: CASSVHRETEAFF

V: TRBV5-4
D: TRBD1
size: -
J: TRBJ2-3
DNA: TGTGCCAGCAGCTTGTCGACAGGGCGCACAGATACGCAGTATTTT
CDR3: CASSLSTGRTDTQYF

V: TRBV7-9
D: TRBD2
size: -
J: TRBJ2-3
DNA: TGTGCCAGCAGCTTCCCTAGCGGGGGGGATGGAGATACGCAGTATTTT
CDR3: CASSFPSGGDGDTQYF

V: TRBV28
D: -
size: -
J: TRBJ1-1
DNA: TGTGCCAGCAGTTTACGGCAGGGGACTGAAGCTTTCTTT
CDR3: CASSLRQGTEAFF

V: TRBV5-5
D: -
size: -
J: TRBJ1-2
DNA: TGTGCCAGCAGCTACGGACAAAACTATGGCTACACCTTC
CDR3: CASSYGQNYGYTF

V: TRBV5-4
D: TRBD2
size: once
J: TRBJ2-7
DNA: TGTGCCAGCAGCTTGGCCCCTCGGGGGGGCGACGAGCAGTACTTC
CDR3: CASSLAPRGGDEQYF

V: TRBV7-9
D: -
size: -
J: TRBJ2-5
DNA: TGTGCCAGCAGCTTTGCCCGGCAAGAGACCCAGTACTTC
CDR3: CASSFARQETQYF

V: TRBV2
D: TRBD2
size: -
J: TRBJ2-1
DNA: TGTGCCAGCAGGCCCGGGACTAGCGGGGGTAATGAGCAGTTCTTC
CDR3: CASRPGTSGGNEQFF

V: TRBV28
D: -
size: -
J: TRBJ2-7
DNA: TGTGCCAGCAGTTTGATCTCCTACGAGCAGTACTTC
CDR3: CASSLISYEQYF

V: TRBV29-1
D: -
size: -
J: TRBJ2-5
DNA: TGCAGCGTTGCCACAGGGCCGTGGGAGACCCAGTACTTC
CDR3: CSVATGPWETQYF

V: TRBV11-2
D: TRBD2
size: -
J: TRBJ2-7
DNA: TGTGCCAGCAGCTTCGGGACTAGCGACTACTACGAGCAGTACTTC
CDR3: CASSFGTSDYYEQYF

V: TRBV2
D: -
size: -
J: TRBJ2-1
DNA: TGTGCCAGCAGTACAATCCCGGGATCGAATGAGCAGTTCTTC
CDR3: CASSTIPGSNEQFF

V: TRBV7-9
D: -
size: -
J: TRBJ2-5
DNA: TGTGCCAGCAGTTTGGGACTTGAAGAGACCCAGTACTTC
CDR3: CASSLGLEETQYF

V: TRBV2
D: TRBD1
size: -
J: TRBJ1-1
DNA: TGTGCCAGCAGTCCCGGGACAGGGACGACTTTCTTT
CDR3: CASSPGTGTTFF

V: TRBV27
D: TRBD2
size: -
J: TRBJ2-5
DNA: TGTGCCAGCAGTTGGGCTAGCGGATTTAGGAAGACCCAGTACTTC
CDR3: CASSWASGFRKTQYF

V: TRBV7-8
D: TRBD1
size: -
J: TRBJ2-7
DNA: TGTGCCAGCAGCTCAAGACAGGGAAACTACGAGCAGTACTTC
CDR3: CASSSRQGNYEQYF

V: TRBV6-1
D: TRBD1
size: -
J: TRBJ1-2
DNA: TGTGCCAGCAGACCGGGACAGGGGGCGGGCTATGGCTACACCTTC
CDR3: CASRPGQGAGYGYTF

V: TRBV5-1
D: -
size: -
J: TRBJ1-3
DNA: TGCGCCAGCAGCCCGGGAGCGGAGGTAATACGAAACACCATATATTTT
CDR3: CASSPGAEVIRNTIYF

V: TRBV29-1
D: -
size: -
J: TRBJ1-2
DNA: TGCAGCGTTGATCTCGACCCAGGTGGCTACACCTTC
CDR3: CSVDLDPGGYTF

V: TRBV4-1
D: -
size: few
J: TRBJ1-3
DNA: TGCGCCAGCAGCCAAAAAGGGGTTTGGAACACCATATATTTT
CDR3: CASSQKGVWNTIYF

V: TRBV5-8
D: -
size: few
J: TRBJ1-5
DNA: TGTGCCAGCAGCTTTCGGACAGGCAATCAGCCCCAGCATTTT
CDR3: CASSFRTGNQPQHF

V: TRBV6-1
D: -
size: -
J: TRBJ2-5
DNA: TGTGCCAGCAGACCCTTAGGCGGGGAGACCCAGTACTTC
CDR3: CASRPLGGETQYF

V: TRBV20-1
D: -
size: few
J: TRBJ1-3
DNA: TGCGGGGGGGCTACTGGAAACACCATATATTTT
CDR3: CGGATGNTIYF

V: TRBV6-1
D: TRBD1
size: -
J: TRBJ2-3
DNA: TGTGCCAGCAGTGAACGACAGGGGCCCACAGATACGCAGTATTTT
CDR3: CASSERQGPTDTQYF

V: TRBV19
D: TRBD1
size: -
J: TRBJ2-7
DNA: TGTGCCAGTAGTGCCGCCGGGGACAGGGCTTCCTACGAGCAGTACTTC
CDR3: CASSAAGDRASYEQYF

V: TRBV5-6
D: TRBD1
size: -
J: TRBJ2-6
DNA: TGTGCCAGCAGTTCTTACCCGGGGACAGCAGTTGCTGGGGCCAACGTCCTGACTTTC
CDR3: CASSSYPGTAVAGANVLTF

V: TRBV10-3
D: TRBD1
size: -
J: TRBJ2-2
DNA: TGTGCCATCAGTCCGGGACAGGGGGTGACCGGGGAGCTGTTTTTT
CDR3: CAISPGQGVTGELFF

V: TRBV7-9
D: TRBD1
size: -
J: TRBJ1-1
DNA: TGTGCCAGCAGCTCGACAGGGAGATCCCCTGAAGCTTTCTTT
CDR3: CASSSTGRSPEAFF

V: TRBV7-6
D: TRBD1
size: -
J: TRBJ2-2
DNA: TGTGCCAGCAGCCGTTCGACAGGGGGCGCCGGGGAGCTGTTTTTT
CDR3: CASSRSTGGAGELFF

V: TRBV19
D: -
size: -
J: TRBJ1-6
DNA: TGTGCCAGTAAGGACAGCTATAATTCACCCCTCCACTTT
CDR3: CASKDSYNSPLHF

V: TRBV30
D: -
size: -
J: TRBJ1-3
DNA: TGTGCCTGGACGATTGGCCCCTCTGGAAACACCATATATTTT
CDR3: CAWTIGPSGNTIYF

V: TRBV6-6
D: TRBD2
size: -
J: TRBJ2-1
DNA: TGTGCCAGCAGTTACCTAGCGGGCGATTACAATGAGCAGTTCTTC
CDR3: CASSYLAGDYNEQFF

V: TRBV6-1
D: -
size: -
J: TRBJ2-3
DNA: TGTGCCAGCAGTCACAGGCGAGATACGCAGTATTTT
CDR3: CASSHRRDTQYF